The 20 T cell receptor beta chains below were found in one sample sequenced in a study of blood T cells in healthy people across ages. It was with a sample-barcoded 5' primer and a J-beta primer mix that a second PCR of roughly 7 to 11 cycles was run. TCRdb re-analysed the 5' RACE reads in MiXCR, keeping a single row per CDR3 protein. Of more than 900,000 distinct CDR3 sequences listed, 25% are singletons. This sample was also put to use in a study of T cells of mothers and their children.

Material: blood. The receptor set was obtained from a girl aged 2 to 9 in good health.

The chain couples TRBV4-3 to TRBJ2-7; 8 bases match TRBD2. The germline CDR1 and CDR2 sequences are LGHNA and YSLEER. The CDR3 contains 17 residues. V shed 0 bases, J shed 5 bases, and the junction held 12 bases outside the gene matches. This CDR3 reads CASSQDLVSGGYHEQYF. The DNA of the CDR3 is TGCGCCAGCAGCCAAGATCTTGTAAGCGGGGGTTACCACGAGCAGTACTTC.

This clonotype was picked up a small number of times. The chain is built from TRBV12-3 or TRBV12-4 and TRBJ2-3, with D perhaps matching TRBD1 (5 bases). This CDR3 contains 12 residues. Deletions cut 7 bases from V and 3 bases from J, with 8 bases between. The CDR3 coding sequence is TGTGCCAGCATTGGGGCTACAGATACGCAGTATTTT. Its protein is CASIGATDTQYF.

V usage is TRBV6-5 and J usage is TRBJ1-6; D is undetermined. The CDR3 has 14 residues. The V end lost 8 bases, the J end lost 10 bases, and 18 bases lay between the germline ends. Germline V gene sequence: CDR1 MNHEY, CDR2 SVGAGI. The CDR3 sequence is CASGIARLSSPLHF. DNA for the CDR3: TGTGCCAGCGGAATTGCACGGTTAAGCTCACCCCTCCACTTT.

This chain connects TRBV6-5 to TRBJ2-5, with D possibly being TRBD1 (6 bases). With 7 bases removed from V and 3 bases from J, the gap between germline ends came to 9 bases. Germline V gene lookup returns CDR1 MNHEY and CDR2 SVGAGI. The CDR3 is made up of 12 amino acids. This chain's CDR3 is CASNQGKETQYF. CDR3 in DNA: TGTGCCAGCAACCAGGGGAAAGAGACCCAGTACTTC.

This clonotype was picked up a small number of times. This chain links TRBV12-3 or TRBV12-4 with TRBJ2-5; 8 bases are a match to TRBD2. Trimming at V came to 7 bases and at J to 5 bases, leaving 12 bases not matched to a gene. The CDR3 loop spans 15 amino acids. The CDR3 DNA follows: TGTGCCAGCAACTCCGGGGGGGCCTCGCCCGAGACCCAGTACTTC. It is translated as CASNSGGASPETQYF.

The V and J genes are TRBV2 and TRBJ1-2; 12 positions agree with TRBD1. This CDR3 is 14 amino acids long. Germline V gives CDR1 SNHLY, CDR2 FYNNEI. J was trimmed by 7 bases and V by 9 bases; bases with no gene match: 9. The CDR3: CASFPGQGASGYTF. The CDR3 coding sequence is TGTGCCAGTTTTCCGGGACAGGGGGCTTCTGGCTACACCTTC.

This clonotype was seen a handful of times. The chain joins TRBV5-1 to TRBJ1-2, with D maybe TRBD1 (5 bases). Germline CDR1 reads SGHRS; CDR2 reads YFSETQ. V was cut by 3 bases and J by 12 bases, with 15 bases left in between. The length of the CDR3 is 12 residues. The CDR3 is CASSSLQGGNTF. CDR3 bases: TGCGCCAGCAGCTCGCTCCAGGGAGGAAACACCTTC.

This clonotype came up once. The gene calls are TRBV7-3 and TRBJ2-1; 11 nucleotides align to TRBD2. CDR3 size: 15 residues. The germline gives CDR1 SGHTA, CDR2 FQGTGA. J was trimmed by 10 bases and V by 4 bases; bases with no gene match: 9. The CDR3 DNA sequence: TGTGCCAGCAGCTCGACTAGCGGGGCCCTCGAAGAGCAGTTCTTC. The encoded protein is CASSSTSGALEEQFF. The variable domain in full, with the rest retrieved from reference TRBV7-3 and TRBJ2-1, is GAGVSQTPSNKVTEKGKYVELRCDPISGHTALYWYRQSLGQGPEFLIYFQGTGAADDSGLPNDRFFAVRPEGSVSTLKIQRTERGDSAVYLCASSSTSGALEEQFFGPGTRLTVL.

V and J are TRBV6-1 and TRBJ2-1; D might be TRBD2 (5 bases). Germline V lookup: CDR1 MNHNS, CDR2 SASEGT. The V gene lost 3 bases and the J gene lost 4 bases, with 13 bases spanning the gap. CDR3 size: 15 residues. The CDR3 reads CASSDSGSRYNEQFF. CDR3 nucleotide sequence: TGTGCCAGCAGTGATAGTGGGAGCAGGTACAATGAGCAGTTCTTC.

The sample holds a few counts of this clonotype. The CDR3 DNA sequence: TGTGCCAGCAGCTTAAATGGGGTCGGGACGCTGGCGGGGGGCTACACCTTC. Translated: CASSLNGVGTLAGGYTF. V gene TRBV7-2 combines with J gene TRBJ1-2; a weak D match, TRBD1 (5 bases). The V end was cut by 2 bases, the J end by 8 bases, with 24 bases between. The CDR3 consists of 17 residues. Germline CDR1 and CDR2: SGHTA and FQGNSA.

V and J are TRBV4-3 and TRBJ1-5, with 8 bases identical to TRBD1. The trim removed 4 bases at V and 9 bases at J, leaving 8 bases unmatched. Germline CDR1 is LGHNA and CDR2 is YSLEER. CDR3 length: 14 residues. CDR3 region: CASSPDRGGWPQHF. The CDR3 DNA reads as TGCGCCAGCAGCCCTGACAGGGGAGGGTGGCCCCAGCATTTT.

The chain couples TRBV20-1 to TRBJ2-3; 9 nucleotides align to TRBD2. The germline gives CDR1 DFQATT, CDR2 SNEGSKA (reference sequence). CDR3 length: 21 residues. Losses at the gene ends were 0 bases for V and 0 bases for J; bases not matched to a gene: 19. CDR3 coding DNA: TGCAGTGCTAGAGAGTCAAACGCCGGAAGCGGGGGGCTAAGAAGCACAGATACGCAGTATTTT. Its protein is CSARESNAGSGGLRSTDTQYF.

The sample holds a few counts of this clonotype. The V call is TRBV10-3, the J call TRBJ2-5, with D tentatively TRBD1 or TRBD2 (5 bases each). The DNA end lines up better with TRBJ2-7; the J call may be wrong. Germline V gives CDR1 ENHRY, CDR2 SYGVKD. The CDR3 is 12 amino acids. This CDR3 is CAIPRDGYEQYF. The CDR3 nucleotides read TGTGCCATCCCCCGGGACGGCTACGAGCAGTACTTC.

V and J are TRBV5-6 and TRBJ1-1; D is unresolved. CDR1 is SGHDT, CDR2 YYEEEE, per germline. There are 13 residues in the CDR3. With 2 bases removed from V and 1 base from J, the gap between germline ends came to 6 bases. Here the CDR3 reads CASSFLKNTEAFF. The CDR3 DNA is TGTGCCAGCAGCTTTTTAAAGAACACTGAAGCTTTCTTT.

In the case of this clonotype: One junction end does not reproduce the germline sequence, and a read error may be involved. In DNA, the CDR3 is TGTGCCAGCAGCTCGGGACTCACATTACTCTTC. This encodes CASSSGLTLLF. The chain uses TRBV9 and TRBJ1-2, with D possibly being TRBD1 (5 bases). The CDR3 contains 11 residues. Germline-derived CDR1 and CDR2 are SGDLS and YYNGEE.

This rearrangement joins TRBV12-5 to TRBJ2-3; no firm D call. The V gene lost 5 bases and the J gene lost 5 bases, with 11 bases spanning the gap. Per germline, CDR1 LGHNT and CDR2 FRNRAP. CDR3 size: 13 residues. CDR3: CASGQLVRDTQYF. CDR3 bases: TGTGCTAGTGGTCAATTAGTCAGAGATACGCAGTATTTT. Looking up the rest from reference TRBV12-5 and TRBJ2-3 gives the full variable domain: DARVTQTPRHKVTEMGQEVTMRCQPILGHNTVFWYRQTMMQGLELLAYFRNRAPLDDSGMPKDRFSAEMPDATLATLKIQPSEPRDSAVYFCASGQLVRDTQYFGPGTRLTVL.

There are a few counts of this clonotype. J is TRBJ1-2 and V is TRBV4-3; 8 nucleotides match TRBD1. V lost 4 bases to trimming and J lost 7 bases; unmatched junction nucleotides: 8. The germline V gene encodes CDR1 LGHNA and CDR2 YSLEER. This CDR3 contains 14 residues. This CDR3 reads CASSPRTGKGGYTF. Here the CDR3 DNA reads TGCGCCAGCAGCCCCCGGACAGGGAAGGGTGGCTACACCTTC.

The chain links TRBV7-2 to TRBJ2-1; TRBD2 might be the D (6 bases). CDR1 SGHTA and CDR2 FQGNSA come from the germline V gene. The ends were cut back, 3 bases at V and 9 bases at J, with 9 bases in the middle. This CDR3 is built from 12 residues. The CDR3 here is CASSFGLTEQFF. The CDR3 nucleotides are TGTGCCAGCAGCTTTGGACTAACTGAGCAGTTCTTC.

The table lists this clonotype with a few counts. V gene TRBV29-1 combines with J gene TRBJ1-3; D is uncertain. The CDR3 has 13 amino acids. Germline V lookup: CDR1 SQVTM, CDR2 ANQGSEA. V lost 1 base and J lost 6, with 10 bases in between. The CDR3: CSVEGPTINTIYF. CDR3 coding DNA: TGCAGCGTTGAAGGTCCCACGATAAACACCATATATTTT.

The rearrangement joins TRBV11-2 to TRBJ2-7; possible D gene TRBD2, 6 bases. Germline CDR1 SGHAT, CDR2 FQNNGV. CDR3 length: 15 residues. Trimming pared 1 base from V and 1 base from J, leaving 11 bases between. The CDR3 region is CASSLAASVSYEQYF. CDR3 in DNA: TGTGCCAGCAGCTTAGCGGCTAGCGTTTCCTACGAGCAGTACTTC. Drawing the rest from reference TRBV11-2 and TRBJ2-7, the complete variable domain is EAGVAQSPRYKIIEKRQSVAFWCNPISGHATLYWYQQILGQGPKLLIQFQNNGVVDDSQLPKDRFSAERLKGVDSTLKIQPAKLEDSAVYLCASSLAASVSYEQYFGPGTRLTVT.